This TCR beta chain was captured by sequencing in a study of liver allograft versus peripheral blood T cells. Study overall: Transplanted-liver T cell receptor repertoires were compared with recipients' peripheral blood repertoires.

This clonotype counts as medium-sized (0.01 to 0.1%). From the reads, TCRdb called clonotypes with MiXCR, one entry per CDR3 protein. The table shows about 3,500 distinct CDR3 sequences, with 13% to 15% occurring only once. The trim removed 4 bases at V and 0 bases at J, leaving 2 bases unmatched. The CDR3 totals 15 residues. Looked up from germline, CDR1 is KGHSH and CDR2 is LQKENI. The origin of this receptor is a human patient who had a liver transplant. The T cells may partly be graft donor cells. This chain links TRBV18 with TRBJ2-3, with 9 bases lining up with TRBD1. CDR3: CASSQQGASTDTQYF. As DNA, the CDR3 is TGTGCCAGCTCACAACAGGGGGCGAGCACAGATACGCAGTATTTT.